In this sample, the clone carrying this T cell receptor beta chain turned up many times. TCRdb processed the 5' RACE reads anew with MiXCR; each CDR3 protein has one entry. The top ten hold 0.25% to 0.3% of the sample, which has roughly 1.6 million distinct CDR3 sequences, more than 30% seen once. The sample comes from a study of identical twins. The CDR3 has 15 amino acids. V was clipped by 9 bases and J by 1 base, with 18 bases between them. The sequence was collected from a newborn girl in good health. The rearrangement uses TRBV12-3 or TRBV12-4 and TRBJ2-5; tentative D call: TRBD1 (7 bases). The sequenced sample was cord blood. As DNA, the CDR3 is TGTGCCAGTCGTCTCCCAGGGGGGTTCCAAGAGACCCAGTACTTC. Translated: CASRLPGGFQETQYF.